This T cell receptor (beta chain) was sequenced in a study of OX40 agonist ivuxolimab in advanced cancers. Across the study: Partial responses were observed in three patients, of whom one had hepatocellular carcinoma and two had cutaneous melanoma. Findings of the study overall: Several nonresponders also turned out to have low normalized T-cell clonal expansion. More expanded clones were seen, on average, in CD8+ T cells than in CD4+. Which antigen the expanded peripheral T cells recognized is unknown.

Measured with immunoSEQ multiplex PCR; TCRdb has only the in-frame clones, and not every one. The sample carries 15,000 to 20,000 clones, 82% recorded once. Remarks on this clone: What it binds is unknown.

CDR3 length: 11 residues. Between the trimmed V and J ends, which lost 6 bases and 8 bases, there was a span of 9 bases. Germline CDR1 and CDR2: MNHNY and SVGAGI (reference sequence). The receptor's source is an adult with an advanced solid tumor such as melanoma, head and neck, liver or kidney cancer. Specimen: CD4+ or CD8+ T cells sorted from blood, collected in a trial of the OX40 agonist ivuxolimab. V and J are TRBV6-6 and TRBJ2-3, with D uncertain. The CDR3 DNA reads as TGTGCCAGCAGCGATATAGTTACGCAGTATTTT. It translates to CASSDIVTQYF.